The T cell receptor beta chain under discussion was sequenced for a study of blood T cells in healthy people across ages. Study-wide findings and caveats: Whereas aged donors had fewer naive CD4+ cells, long-lived donors had more of them and higher diversity.

A remark on this clonotype: Antigen specificity is unknown.

With a J-beta primer mix and a sample-barcoded 5' primer, a second PCR ran about 7 to 11 cycles. Every cDNA molecule bore a tag from a template-switch adaptor containing 12 random nucleotides. MiXCR, applied by TCRdb to the 5' RACE reads, yields one record per CDR3 protein. The table shows 650,000 to 800,000 distinct CDR3 sequences, with under 65% occurring only once. CDR3 length: 17 amino acids. Between the trimmed V and J ends, which lost 5 bases and 0 bases, there was a span of 17 bases. The rearrangement links TRBV12-3 or TRBV12-4 to TRBJ1-5; possibly TRBD1 for D (6 bases). The TCR sequence derives from a woman older than 75 in good health. Sample: blood. In DNA form, the CDR3 reads TGTGCCAGCAGTCCACTAGGGGGGAAGGGTAGCAATCAGCCCCAGCATTTT. Translation: CASSPLGGKGSNQPQHF.